The rows below give T cell receptor beta chains drawn from one sample of a study of a mutant IDH1 vaccine in newly diagnosed glioma. What these receptors recognize is not known. Method: immunoSEQ multiplex PCR; TCRdb's copy keeps in-frame clones and lacks some. Altogether fewer than 85,000 clones are present, about 81% being singletons, with the ten largest covering under 6.5%. The sample in question was PBMCs, obtained from a glioma patient whose treatment included an IDH1 peptide vaccine. These receptors were collected from a man aged 35 to 55 with glioma. Each CDR3 is given with its conserved first and last residue. D genes are given only for firm matches. Only some rows state a clone size, as once, few, many or a class for expanded clones.

J	size	V	D	CDR3	DNA
TRBJ2-5	.	TRBV5-6	.	CASSLDSRGDQETQYF	TGTGCCAGCAGCTTGGATTCTAGGGGGGACCAAGAGACCCAGTACTTC
TRBJ1-1	few	TRBV5-6	.	CASSLAGKNTEAFF	TGTGCCAGCAGCTTGGCAGGGAAGAACACTGAAGCTTTCTTT
TRBJ2-2	.	TRBV5-4	.	CASSAGEDTGELFF	TGTGCCAGCAGCGCAGGGGAGGACACCGGGGAGCTGTTTTTT
TRBJ2-2	.	TRBV5-8	.	CASSLSQKNTGELFF	TGTGCCAGCAGCTTGAGTCAGAAGAACACCGGGGAGCTGTTTTTT
TRBJ2-3	.	TRBV29-1	.	CSVAVGTDTQYF	TGCAGCGTTGCCGTCGGGACAGATACGCAGTATTTT
TRBJ2-7	.	TRBV5-1	TRBD2	CASSLAGTSGSYEQYF	TGCGCCAGCAGCTTGGCCGGGACTAGCGGGAGCTACGAGCAGTACTTC
TRBJ2-7	.	TRBV7-6	.	CASSLGRAGAAYEQYF	TGTGCCAGCAGCTTAGGGCGGGCAGGTGCGGCCTACGAGCAGTACTTC
TRBJ2-1	once	TRBV19	.	CASSARGGGPYNEQFF	TGTGCCAGTAGTGCCCGAGGAGGGGGCCCCTACAATGAGCAGTTCTTC
TRBJ2-7	.	TRBV4-2	TRBD2	CASSQDLREVRDEQYF	TGTGCCAGCAGCCAAGATCTGCGGGAGGTAAGGGACGAGCAGTACTTC
TRBJ2-3	.	TRBV2	TRBD2	CASSQAGGPVDTQYF	TGTGCCAGCAGCCAAGCGGGAGGGCCGGTAGATACGCAGTATTTT
TRBJ2-7	.	TRBV9	TRBD2	CASSQRGGRPSYEQYF	TGTGCCAGCAGCCAGAGGGGAGGGAGGCCCTCCTACGAGCAGTACTTC
TRBJ2-3	few	TRBV7-6	TRBD2	CASSREGRADTQYF	TGTGCCAGCAGCCGGGAGGGCCGGGCAGATACGCAGTATTTT
TRBJ2-7	.	TRBV14	TRBD2	CASSLISGLAGGRTYEQYF	TGTGCCAGCAGCCTCATTTCAGGACTAGCGGGCGGTAGGACCTACGAGCAGTACTTC
TRBJ2-7	.	TRBV6-5	TRBD1	CASKIKGAGEQYF	TGTGCCAGCAAAATAAAGGGGGCCGGGGAGCAGTACTTC
TRBJ2-2	.	TRBV13	TRBD1	CASSLTGDRVWTGELFF	TGTGCCAGCAGCTTAACGGGGGACAGGGTATGGACCGGGGAGCTGTTTTTT
TRBJ2-7	.	TRBV5-5	TRBD2	CASSLAGGQGVYEQYF	TGTGCCAGCAGCTTGGCGGGGGGTCAGGGTGTCTACGAGCAGTACTTC
TRBJ2-1	.	TRBV14	TRBD2	CASSYLTSGRYNEQFF	TGTGCCAGCAGCTACCTGACTAGCGGGAGGTACAATGAGCAGTTCTTC
TRBJ2-1	.	TRBV5-1	.	CASSLDGYNEQFF	TGCGCCAGCAGCTTGGACGGTTACAATGAGCAGTTCTTC
TRBJ2-1	.	TRBV2	.	CASRTDLSSYNEQFF	TGTGCCAGCAGGACAGACTTGAGCTCCTACAATGAGCAGTTCTTC
TRBJ1-2	.	TRBV2	TRBD1	CASDRGRGYTF	TGTGCCAGTGACAGGGGGCGAGGCTACACCTTC
TRBJ1-5	few	TRBV19	TRBD1	CASIQGAGNQPQHF	TGTGCCAGTATCCAGGGGGCAGGGAATCAGCCCCAGCATTTT
TRBJ2-4	.	TRBV7-9	TRBD2	CASSPGVGGTLAKNIQYF	TGTGCCAGCAGCCCCGGCGTGGGAGGGACCCTAGCCAAAAACATTCAGTACTTC
TRBJ2-7	.	TRBV23-1	.	CASSPGGYEQYF	TGCGCCAGCAGTCCCGGGGGTTACGAGCAGTACTTC